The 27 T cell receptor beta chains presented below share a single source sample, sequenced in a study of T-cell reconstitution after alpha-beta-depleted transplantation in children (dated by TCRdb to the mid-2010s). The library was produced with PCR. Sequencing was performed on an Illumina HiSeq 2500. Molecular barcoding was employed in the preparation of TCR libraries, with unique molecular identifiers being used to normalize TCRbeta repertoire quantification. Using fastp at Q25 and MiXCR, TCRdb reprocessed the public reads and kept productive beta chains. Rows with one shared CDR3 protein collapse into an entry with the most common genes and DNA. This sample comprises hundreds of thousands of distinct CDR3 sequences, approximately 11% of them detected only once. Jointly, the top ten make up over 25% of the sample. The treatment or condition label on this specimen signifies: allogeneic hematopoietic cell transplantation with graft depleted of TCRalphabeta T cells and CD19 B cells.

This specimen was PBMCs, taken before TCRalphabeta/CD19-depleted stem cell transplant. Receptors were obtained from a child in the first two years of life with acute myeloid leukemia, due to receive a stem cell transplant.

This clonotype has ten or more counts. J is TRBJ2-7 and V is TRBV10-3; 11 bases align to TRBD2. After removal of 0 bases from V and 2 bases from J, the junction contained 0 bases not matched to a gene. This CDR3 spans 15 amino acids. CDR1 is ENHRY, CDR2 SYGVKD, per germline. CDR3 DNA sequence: TGTGCCATCAGTGAGTCTAGCGGGAGGGCCTACGAGCAGTACTTC. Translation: CAISESSGRAYEQYF.

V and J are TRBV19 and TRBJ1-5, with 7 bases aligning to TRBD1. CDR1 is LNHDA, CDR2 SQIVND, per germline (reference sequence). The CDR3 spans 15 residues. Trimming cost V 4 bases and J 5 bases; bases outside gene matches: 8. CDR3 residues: CASSTNRDSDQPQHF. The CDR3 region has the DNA TGTGCCAGTAGTACTAACCGGGACAGCGATCAGCCCCAGCATTTT.

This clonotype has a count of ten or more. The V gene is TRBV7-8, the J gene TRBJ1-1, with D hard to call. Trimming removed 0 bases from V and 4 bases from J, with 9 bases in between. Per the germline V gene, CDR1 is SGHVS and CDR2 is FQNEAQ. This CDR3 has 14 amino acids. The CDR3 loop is CASSLAEGVTEAFF. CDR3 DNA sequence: TGTGCCAGCAGCTTAGCGGAGGGAGTCACTGAAGCTTTCTTT.

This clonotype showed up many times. Written as DNA, the CDR3 is TGCGCCAGCAGCTTGGGACACCCCAGGGAGACCCAGTACTTC. Amino acid sequence: CASSLGHPRETQYF. V is TRBV5-1 and J is TRBJ2-5; D uncertain. This CDR3 is built from 14 residues. Trimming shortened V by 0 bases and J by 5 bases, and 11 bases separated the two germline ends. In germline, CDR1 is SGHRS, CDR2 YFSETQ.

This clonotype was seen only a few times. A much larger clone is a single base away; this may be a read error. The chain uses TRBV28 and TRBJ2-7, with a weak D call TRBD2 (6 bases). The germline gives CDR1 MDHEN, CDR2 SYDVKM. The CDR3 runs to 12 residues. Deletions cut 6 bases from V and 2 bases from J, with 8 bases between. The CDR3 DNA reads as TGTGCCAGCAGCCGGACTACCTACGAGCAGTACTTC. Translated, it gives CASSRTTYEQYF. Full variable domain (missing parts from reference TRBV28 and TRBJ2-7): DVKVTQSSRYLVKRTGEKVFLECVQDMDHENMFWYRQDPGLGLRLIYFSYDVKMKEKGDIPEGYSVSREKKERFSLILESASTNQTSMYLCASSRTTYEQYFGPGTRLTVT.

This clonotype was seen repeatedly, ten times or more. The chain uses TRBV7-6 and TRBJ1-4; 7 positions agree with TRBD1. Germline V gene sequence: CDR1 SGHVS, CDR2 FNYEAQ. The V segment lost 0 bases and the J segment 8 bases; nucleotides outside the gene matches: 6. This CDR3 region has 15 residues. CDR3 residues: CASSLASGGGEKLFF. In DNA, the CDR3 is TGTGCCAGCAGCTTAGCCTCAGGGGGTGGCGAAAAACTGTTTTTT. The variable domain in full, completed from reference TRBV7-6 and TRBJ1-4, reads GAGVSQSPRYKVTKRGQDVALRCDPISGHVSLYWYRQALGQGPEFLTYFNYEAQQDKSGLPNDRFSAERPEGSISTLTIQRTEQRDSAMYRCASSLASGGGEKLFFGSGTQLSVL.

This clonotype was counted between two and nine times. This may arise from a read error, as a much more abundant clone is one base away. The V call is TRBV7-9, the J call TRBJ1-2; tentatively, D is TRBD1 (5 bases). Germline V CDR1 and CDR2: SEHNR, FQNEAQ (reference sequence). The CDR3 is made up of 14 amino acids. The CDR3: CASSFPGKAYGDTF. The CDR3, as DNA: TGTGCCAGCAGCTTCCCAGGGAAGGCCTATGGCGACACCTTC.

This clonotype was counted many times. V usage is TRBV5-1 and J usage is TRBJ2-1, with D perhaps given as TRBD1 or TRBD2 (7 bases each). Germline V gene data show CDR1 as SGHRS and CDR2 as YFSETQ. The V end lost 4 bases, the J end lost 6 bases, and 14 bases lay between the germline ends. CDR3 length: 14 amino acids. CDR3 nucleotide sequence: TGCGCCAGCAGCGGGGCAGGGGGGGGCAATGAGCAGTTCTTC. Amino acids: CASSGAGGGNEQFF.

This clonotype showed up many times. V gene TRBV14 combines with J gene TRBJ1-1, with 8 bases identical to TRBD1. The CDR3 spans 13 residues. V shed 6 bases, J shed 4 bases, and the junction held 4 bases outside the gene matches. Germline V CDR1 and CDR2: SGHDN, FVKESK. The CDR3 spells CASRQTGGTEAFF. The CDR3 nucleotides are TGTGCCAGCAGACAAACAGGGGGCACTGAAGCTTTCTTT.

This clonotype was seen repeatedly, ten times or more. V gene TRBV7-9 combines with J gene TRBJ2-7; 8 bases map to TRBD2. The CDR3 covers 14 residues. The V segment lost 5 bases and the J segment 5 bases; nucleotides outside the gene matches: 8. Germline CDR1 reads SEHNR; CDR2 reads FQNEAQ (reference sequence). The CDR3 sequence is CASSPFRGGDEQYF. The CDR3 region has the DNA TGTGCCAGCAGCCCCTTTCGGGGGGGAGACGAGCAGTACTTC.

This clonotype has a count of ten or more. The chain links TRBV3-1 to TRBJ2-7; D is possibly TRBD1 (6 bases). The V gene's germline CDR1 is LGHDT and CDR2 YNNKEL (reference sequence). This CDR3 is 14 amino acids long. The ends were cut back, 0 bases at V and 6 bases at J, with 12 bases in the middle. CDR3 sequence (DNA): TGTGCCAGCAGCCAAGATCGGACAGCCTCCGAGCAGTACTTC. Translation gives CASSQDRTASEQYF.

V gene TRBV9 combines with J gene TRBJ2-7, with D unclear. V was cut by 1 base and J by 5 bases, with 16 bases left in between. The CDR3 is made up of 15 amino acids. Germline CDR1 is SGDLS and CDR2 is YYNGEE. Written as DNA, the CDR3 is TGTGCCAGCAGCGTAAACCCCGGTGGCGCAGACGAGCAGTACTTC. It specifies CASSVNPGGADEQYF.

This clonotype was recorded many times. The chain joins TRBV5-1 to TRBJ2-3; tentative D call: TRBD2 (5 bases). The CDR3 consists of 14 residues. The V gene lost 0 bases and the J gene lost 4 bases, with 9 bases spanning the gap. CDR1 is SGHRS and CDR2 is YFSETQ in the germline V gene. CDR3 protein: CASSLAGSSDTQYF. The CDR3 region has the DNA TGCGCCAGCAGCTTGGCGGGGTCGTCAGATACGCAGTATTTT. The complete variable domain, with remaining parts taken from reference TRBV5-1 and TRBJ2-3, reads KAGVTQTPRYLIKTRGQQVTLSCSPISGHRSVSWYQQTPGQGLQFLFEYFSETQRNKGNFPGRFSGRQFSNSRSEMNVSTLELGDSALYLCASSLAGSSDTQYFGPGTRLTVL.

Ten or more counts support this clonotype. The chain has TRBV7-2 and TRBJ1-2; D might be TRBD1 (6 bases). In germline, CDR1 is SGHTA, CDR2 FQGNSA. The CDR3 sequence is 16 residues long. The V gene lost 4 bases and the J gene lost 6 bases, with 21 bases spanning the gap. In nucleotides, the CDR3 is TGTGCCAGCAGCTGGAGCGGGCAGGGGTACCTGGATGGCTACACCTTC. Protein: CASSWSGQGYLDGYTF.

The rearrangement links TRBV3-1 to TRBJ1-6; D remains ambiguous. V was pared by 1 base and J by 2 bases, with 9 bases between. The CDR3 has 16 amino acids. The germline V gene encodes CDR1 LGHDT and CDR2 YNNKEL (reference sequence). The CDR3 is CASSQAGSPYNSPLHF. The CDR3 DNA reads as TGTGCCAGCAGCCAAGCCGGGAGCCCCTATAATTCACCCCTCCACTTT.

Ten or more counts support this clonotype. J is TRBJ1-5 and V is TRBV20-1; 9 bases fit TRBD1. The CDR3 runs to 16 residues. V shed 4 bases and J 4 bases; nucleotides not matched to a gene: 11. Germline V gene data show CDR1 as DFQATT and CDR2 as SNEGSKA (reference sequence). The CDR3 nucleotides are TGCAGTGCTATGGTACAGGGGGCAAGTAAGAATCAGCCCCAGCATTTT. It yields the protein CSAMVQGASKNQPQHF.

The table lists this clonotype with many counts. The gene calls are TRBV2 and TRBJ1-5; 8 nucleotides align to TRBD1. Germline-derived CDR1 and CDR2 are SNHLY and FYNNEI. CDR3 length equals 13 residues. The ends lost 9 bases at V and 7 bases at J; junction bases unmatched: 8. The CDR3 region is CASVGTGRQPQHF. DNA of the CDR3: TGTGCCAGTGTCGGGACAGGTCGACAGCCCCAGCATTTT.

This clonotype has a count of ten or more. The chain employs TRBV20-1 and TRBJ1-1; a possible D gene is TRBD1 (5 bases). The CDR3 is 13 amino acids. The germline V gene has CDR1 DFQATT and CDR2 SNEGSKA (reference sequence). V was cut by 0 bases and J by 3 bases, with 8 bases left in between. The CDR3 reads CSAREQGYTEAFF. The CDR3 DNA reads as TGCAGTGCTAGAGAGCAGGGCTACACTGAAGCTTTCTTT.

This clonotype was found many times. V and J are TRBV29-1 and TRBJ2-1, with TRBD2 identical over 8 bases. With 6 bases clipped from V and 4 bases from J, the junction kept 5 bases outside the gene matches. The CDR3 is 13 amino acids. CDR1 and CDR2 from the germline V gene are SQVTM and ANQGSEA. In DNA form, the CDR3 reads TGCAGCGTCAGGAAGCGGGGGTACAATGAGCAGTTCTTC. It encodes CSVRKRGYNEQFF.

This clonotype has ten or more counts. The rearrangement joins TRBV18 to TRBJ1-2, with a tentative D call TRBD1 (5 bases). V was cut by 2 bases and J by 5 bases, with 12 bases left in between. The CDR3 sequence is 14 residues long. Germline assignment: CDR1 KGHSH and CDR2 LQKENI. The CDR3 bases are TGTGCCAGCTCACCAGCAGGTGAGGGGTATGGCTACACCTTC. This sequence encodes CASSPAGEGYGYTF.

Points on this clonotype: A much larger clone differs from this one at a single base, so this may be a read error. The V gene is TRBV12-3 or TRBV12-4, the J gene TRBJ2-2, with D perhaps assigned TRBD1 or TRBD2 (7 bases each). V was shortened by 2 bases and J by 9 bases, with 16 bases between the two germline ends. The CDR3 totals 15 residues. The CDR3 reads CASSLQGGLTRELFF. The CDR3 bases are TGTGCCAGCAGTTTACAGGGGGGGTTAACCAGGGAGCTGTTTTTT.

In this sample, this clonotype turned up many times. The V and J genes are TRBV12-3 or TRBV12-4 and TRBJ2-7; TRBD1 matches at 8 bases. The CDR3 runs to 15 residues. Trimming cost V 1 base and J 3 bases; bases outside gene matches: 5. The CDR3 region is CASSLGAGGDYEQYF. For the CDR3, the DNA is TGTGCCAGCAGTTTAGGGGCAGGGGGCGACTACGAGCAGTACTTC.

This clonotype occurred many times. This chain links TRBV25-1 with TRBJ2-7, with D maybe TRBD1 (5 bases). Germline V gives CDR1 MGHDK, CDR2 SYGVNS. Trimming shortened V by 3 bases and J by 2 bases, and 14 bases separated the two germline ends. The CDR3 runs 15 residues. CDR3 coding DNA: TGTGCCAGCAGTGATGGATTAGGGGCCGCCTACGAGCAGTACTTC. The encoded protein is CASSDGLGAAYEQYF.

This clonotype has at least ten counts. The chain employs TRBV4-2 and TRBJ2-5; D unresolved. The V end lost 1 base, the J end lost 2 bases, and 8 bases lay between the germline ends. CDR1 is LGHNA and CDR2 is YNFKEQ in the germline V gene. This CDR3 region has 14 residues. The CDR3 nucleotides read TGTGCCAGCAGCCAAGGATGGGGTCAAGAGACCCAGTACTTC. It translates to CASSQGWGQETQYF.

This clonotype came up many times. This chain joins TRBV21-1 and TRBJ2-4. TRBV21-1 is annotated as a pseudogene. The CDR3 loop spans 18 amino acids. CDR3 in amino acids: CASSNPNAMGVAKNIQYF. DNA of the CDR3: TGTGCCAGCAGCAATCCTAATGCCATGGGCGTAGCCAAAAACATTCAGTACTTC.

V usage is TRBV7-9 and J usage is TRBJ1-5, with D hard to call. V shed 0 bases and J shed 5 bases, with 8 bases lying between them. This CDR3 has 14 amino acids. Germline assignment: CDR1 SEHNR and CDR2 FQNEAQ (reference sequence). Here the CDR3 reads CASSLARGDQPQHF. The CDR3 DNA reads TGTGCCAGCAGCTTAGCCCGGGGAGATCAGCCCCAGCATTTT.

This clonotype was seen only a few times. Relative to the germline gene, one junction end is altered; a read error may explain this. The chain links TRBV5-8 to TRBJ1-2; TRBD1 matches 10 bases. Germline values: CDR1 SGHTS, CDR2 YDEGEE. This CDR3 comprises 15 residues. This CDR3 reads CASSLGDRGKYGDTF. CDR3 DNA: TGTGCCAGCAGCTTGGGGGACAGGGGAAAATATGGCGACACCTTC.